Below, 19 T cell receptor beta chains from the same sample are listed, as sequenced in a study of T cell changes during pregnancy in multiple sclerosis. Sequencing was performed with immunoSEQ multiplex PCR; in TCRdb, only in-frame clones are kept and a portion is missing. Among some 46,000 clones listed, more than 85% were seen once. The sequences come from peripheral blood, collected in the third trimester of pregnancy. These receptors originate from a female donor with multiple sclerosis, enrolled in a pregnancy study.

The chain links TRBV7-9 to TRBJ1-4; TRBD1 matches 8 bases. The CDR3 is made up of 14 amino acids. CDR1 SEHNR and CDR2 FQNEAQ come from the germline V gene (reference sequence). The J segment lost 8 bases and the V segment lost 8 bases, leaving 10 bases of the junction unmatched. The CDR3 DNA is TGTGCCAGCTTCGAAACAGGGGGGGAGGAAAAACTGTTTTTT. Translated, it gives CASFETGGEEKLFF. The variable domain in full, completed from reference TRBV7-9 and TRBJ1-4, reads DTGVSQNPRHKITKRGQNVTFRCDPISEHNRLYWYRQTLGQGPEFLTYFQNEAQLEKSRLLSDRFSAERPKGSFSTLEIQRTEQGDSAMYLCASFETGGEEKLFFGSGTQLSVL.

The gene calls are TRBV29-1 and TRBJ2-3, with a tentative D call TRBD2 (5 bases). Germline V lookup: CDR1 SQVTM, CDR2 ANQGSEA. V lost 7 bases and J lost 2, with 13 bases in between. The CDR3 covers 13 residues. Written as DNA, the CDR3 is TGCAGCGCTCGCGGGCGTATCACAGATACGCAGTATTTT. Amino acids: CSARGRITDTQYF.

The V call is TRBV27, the J call TRBJ2-2; D is uncertain. The ends were cut back, 2 bases at V and 7 bases at J, with 8 bases in the middle. The CDR3 length is 13 residues. Germline V CDR1 and CDR2: MNHEY, SMNVEV (reference sequence). The CDR3 sequence is CASSLISDGELFF. CDR3 DNA sequence: TGTGCCAGCAGTTTAATATCAGACGGGGAGCTGTTTTTT.

The rearrangement links TRBV28 to TRBJ2-7; 10 bases fit TRBD2. This CDR3 is 16 amino acids long. The germline V gene has CDR1 MDHEN and CDR2 SYDVKM. J gave up 3 bases and V 8 bases, and 13 bases lay outside the gene matches. The CDR3 sequence is CASCISGLAGVYEQYF. CDR3 nucleotides: TGTGCCAGCTGCATATCGGGGCTAGCGGGAGTCTACGAGCAGTACTTC.

The V gene is TRBV7-8, the J gene TRBJ2-7, with TRBD2 as a possible D gene (5 bases). The CDR3 is 13 residues long. Trimming shortened V by 5 bases and J by 4 bases, and 12 bases separated the two germline ends. Germline lookup yields CDR1 SGHVS and CDR2 FQNEAQ. Here the CDR3 DNA reads TGTGCCAGCAGCCTTGGACGGGATTACGAGCAGTACTTC. Residues: CASSLGRDYEQYF.

The chain is built from TRBV11-1 and TRBJ2-7; 7 bases fit TRBD2. Unmatched junction bases numbered 4, after V lost 2 bases and J lost 0 bases. CDR1 and CDR2 (germline): SGHAT, FQDESV (reference sequence). The CDR3 extends over 15 amino acids. CDR3 loop: CASSLYAGDSYEQYF. The CDR3 bases are TGTGCCAGCAGCTTATATGCGGGAGACTCCTACGAGCAGTACTTC.

The chain employs TRBV5-6 and TRBJ1-1, with D possibly matching TRBD1 (5 bases). V gave up 4 bases and J gave up 6 bases, with 10 bases separating them. This CDR3 comprises 12 residues. In germline, CDR1 is SGHDT, CDR2 YYEEEE. CDR3 bases: TGTGCCAGCAGCCACGCGGGGGCTGAAGCTTTCTTT. Translating gives CASSHAGAEAFF.

The chain uses TRBV29-1 and TRBJ2-7; 14 nucleotides agree with TRBD2. Germline V gene data show CDR1 as SQVTM and CDR2 as ANQGSEA. J lost 5 bases, V lost 6 bases, and 6 bases had no gene match. The CDR3 contains 14 residues. In nucleotides, the CDR3 is TGCAGCGTACGACTAGCGGGAGGGTTAGACGAGCAGTACTTC. It codes for CSVRLAGGLDEQYF.

The rearrangement uses TRBV11-3 and TRBJ1-2, with a tentative D call TRBD1 (6 bases). The CDR3 loop spans 14 amino acids. Between the trimmed V and J ends, which lost 0 bases and 8 bases, there was a span of 13 bases. Germline V CDR1 and CDR2: SGHNT, YENEEA. The CDR3 spells CASSLDQGSRGYTF. The CDR3 region has the DNA TGTGCCAGCAGCTTAGATCAGGGGAGTCGAGGCTACACCTTC.

V gene TRBV9 combines with J gene TRBJ1-4; 10 bases agree with TRBD1. The CDR3 is 18 residues long. With 2 bases clipped from V and 3 bases from J, the junction kept 10 bases outside the gene matches. The V gene's germline CDR1 is SGDLS and CDR2 YYNGEE. CDR3 region: CASSVNHRGTGANEKLFF. The CDR3 nucleotides read TGTGCCAGCAGCGTCAATCACCGTGGGACAGGGGCTAATGAAAAACTGTTTTTT.

This rearrangement joins TRBV2 to TRBJ1-1, with D possibly TRBD1 on 6 matching bases. From germline, CDR1 is SNHLY and CDR2 FYNNEI. The CDR3 has 18 amino acids. Trimming stripped 3 bases from V and 0 bases from J, with 20 bases between. The CDR3 reads CASSDAIGLGAMNTEAFF. The CDR3 DNA reads TGTGCCAGCAGTGACGCCATCGGCCTGGGGGCCATGAACACTGAAGCTTTCTTT.

V gene TRBV4-3 combines with J gene TRBJ2-5, with TRBD2 matching 11 bases. Trimming cost V 4 bases and J 7 bases; bases outside gene matches: 2. From germline, CDR1 is LGHNA and CDR2 YSLEER. The CDR3 is made up of 13 amino acids. CDR3 sequence (DNA): TGCGCCAGCAGCCGGGGACTAGCGGTGACCCAGTACTTC. The encoded protein is CASSRGLAVTQYF.

This clone was observed once. The CDR3 bases are TGTGCCATCAGTGAGGCTAGCGGAGGTCCCTACGAGCAGTACTTC. Amino acid sequence: CAISEASGGPYEQYF. The V gene is TRBV10-3, the J gene TRBJ2-7, with TRBD2 matching 7 bases. The J segment lost 2 bases and the V segment lost 2 bases, leaving 6 bases of the junction unmatched. Germline CDR1 reads ENHRY; CDR2 reads SYGVKD. CDR3 size: 15 residues.

This rearrangement joins TRBV7-9 to TRBJ2-7; TRBD2 matches 12 bases. V trimming: 5 bases; J trimming: 0 bases; junction bases outside the gene matches: 8. Looked up from germline, CDR1 is SEHNR and CDR2 is FQNEAQ (reference sequence). This CDR3 has 17 amino acids. The chain's CDR3 is CASSPRLAGENSYEQYF. In DNA form, the CDR3 reads TGTGCCAGCAGCCCTCGACTAGCGGGAGAAAACTCCTACGAGCAGTACTTC.

This sequence joins TRBV9 and TRBJ2-2; 11 bases are shared with TRBD1. Per the germline V gene, CDR1 is SGDLS and CDR2 is YYNGEE. The CDR3 length is 15 residues. The trim removed 4 bases at V and 6 bases at J, leaving 5 bases unmatched. CDR3 bases: TGTGCCAGCAGCCGGGGACAGGGGGTGGCCGGGGAGCTGTTTTTT. It yields the protein CASSRGQGVAGELFF.

The J gene is TRBJ2-7, the V gene TRBV10-3; 14 bases are a match to TRBD2. CDR1 ENHRY and CDR2 SYGVKD come from the germline V gene. Trimming took 8 bases from V and 3 from J; bases not matched to a gene: 15. The CDR3 covers 18 residues. Here the CDR3 reads CAIARTGPGLAGVYEQYF. Here the CDR3 DNA reads TGTGCCATCGCCCGGACAGGGCCGGGACTAGCGGGAGTCTACGAGCAGTACTTC.

The rearrangement joins TRBV5-1 to TRBJ2-5, with 11 bases that match TRBD2. Germline assignment: CDR1 SGHRS and CDR2 YFSETQ. V gave up 3 bases and J gave up 2 bases; unmatched junction bases: 9. The CDR3 extends over 17 amino acids. As DNA, the CDR3 is TGCGCCAGCAGCTCGGGGACAGGGACTAGCGGACAAGAGACCCAGTACTTC. Protein sequence: CASSSGTGTSGQETQYF.

Here the CDR3 reads CASSFSSSARFVHEQYF. Written as DNA, the CDR3 is TGTGCCAGCAGCTTTTCCTCTAGCGCGAGGTTCGTCCACGAGCAGTACTTC. The chain uses TRBV7-8 and TRBJ2-7, with a possible D match to TRBD2 (6 bases). CDR3 length: 17 residues. CDR1 is SGHVS, CDR2 FQNEAQ, per germline. The V end was cut by 3 bases, the J end by 5 bases, with 23 bases between. The variable domain in full, with the rest retrieved from reference TRBV7-8 and TRBJ2-7, is GAGVSQSPRYKVAKRGQDVALRCDPISGHVSLFWYQQALGQGPEFLTYFQNEAQLDKSGLPSDRFFAERPEGSVSTLKIQRTQQEDSAVYLCASSFSSSARFVHEQYFGPGTRLTVT.

The J gene is TRBJ2-1, the V gene TRBV7-6; D not certain. V lost 5 bases and J lost 5, with 7 bases in between. The CDR3 has 12 amino acids. Germline assignment: CDR1 SGHVS and CDR2 FNYEAQ. CDR3 sequence (DNA): TGTGCCAGCAGCGCCAGTAACAATGAGCAGTTCTTC. This translates into CASSASNNEQFF.